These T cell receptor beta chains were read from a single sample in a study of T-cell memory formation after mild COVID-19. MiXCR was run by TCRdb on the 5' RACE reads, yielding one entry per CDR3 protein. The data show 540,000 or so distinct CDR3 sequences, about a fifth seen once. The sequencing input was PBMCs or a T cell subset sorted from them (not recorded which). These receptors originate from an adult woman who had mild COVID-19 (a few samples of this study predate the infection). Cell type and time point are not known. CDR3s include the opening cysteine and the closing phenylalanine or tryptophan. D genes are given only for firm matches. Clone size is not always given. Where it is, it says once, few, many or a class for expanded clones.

CDR3: CASSSSYVSTYEQYF
DNA: TGTGCCAGCAGCTCCTCGTATGTATCAACCTACGAGCAGTACTTC
V: TRBV7-2
size: many
D: NA
J: TRBJ2-7

CDR3: CASSQERGLRETQYF
DNA: TGTGCCAGCAGCCAGGAGAGGGGATTGAGAGAGACCCAGTACTTC
V: TRBV3-1
size: few
D: NA
J: TRBJ2-5

CDR3: CASSVRGGTQETQYF
DNA: TGTGCCAGCAGCGTACGTGGCGGGACCCAAGAGACCCAGTACTTC
V: TRBV12-3/TRBV12-4
size: few
D: NA
J: TRBJ2-5

CDR3: CACQGAQGRDTQYF
DNA: TGTGCCTGCCAGGGGGCCCAGGGGCGGGATACGCAGTATTTT
V: TRBV30
size: NA
D: TRBD1
J: TRBJ2-3

CDR3: CAIRLDSTSTDTQYF
DNA: TGTGCCATCAGGCTAGACAGCACTAGCACAGATACGCAGTATTTT
V: TRBV10-3
size: few
D: NA
J: TRBJ2-3

CDR3: CASSSTGVLGTDTQYF
DNA: TGCGCCAGCAGCTCTACAGGGGTGTTGGGCACAGATACGCAGTATTTT
V: TRBV5-1
size: few
D: TRBD1
J: TRBJ2-3

CDR3: CASSSGTDQETQYF
DNA: TGCGCCAGCAGCTCCGGGACCGACCAAGAGACCCAGTACTTC
V: TRBV5-1
size: many
D: NA
J: TRBJ2-5

CDR3: CASSQEKLAGHEQFF
DNA: TGTGCCAGCAGCCAAGAAAAACTAGCGGGGCATGAGCAGTTCTTC
V: TRBV3-1
size: NA
D: TRBD2
J: TRBJ2-1

CDR3: CASSLSRGQREAFF
DNA: TGTGCCAGCAGTTTATCGAGGGGACAGCGCGAAGCTTTCTTT
V: TRBV27
size: NA
D: TRBD1
J: TRBJ1-1

CDR3: CASSERRLADGETQYF
DNA: TGTGCCAGCAGTGAGAGGAGGCTAGCGGACGGAGAGACCCAGTACTTC
V: TRBV2
size: few
D: TRBD2
J: TRBJ2-5

CDR3: CASSLGTGANTDTQYF
DNA: TGCGCCAGCAGCTTGGGGACAGGGGCGAACACAGATACGCAGTATTTT
V: TRBV5-1
size: few
D: TRBD1
J: TRBJ2-3

CDR3: CATSDLRTSGGAHEQFF
DNA: TGTGCCACCAGTGACCTTCGGACTAGCGGGGGGGCTCATGAGCAGTTCTTC
V: TRBV24-1
size: few
D: TRBD2
J: TRBJ2-1

CDR3: CASSDTSKETQYF
DNA: TGTGCCAGCAGCGATACTAGTAAAGAGACCCAGTACTTC
V: TRBV4-2
size: few
D: NA
J: TRBJ2-5

CDR3: CASSLVQGSSYNEQFF
DNA: TGTGCCAGCAGCTTAGTGCAGGGGAGCTCCTACAATGAGCAGTTCTTC
V: TRBV13
size: NA
D: NA
J: TRBJ2-1

CDR3: CASSVESGPLNEQFF
DNA: TGTGCCAGCAGCGTAGAATCGGGACCTCTCAATGAGCAGTTCTTC
V: TRBV9
size: NA
D: NA
J: TRBJ2-1

CDR3: CASHSVAQETQYF
DNA: TGTGCCAGTCATTCCGTGGCCCAAGAGACCCAGTACTTC
V: TRBV19
size: few
D: NA
J: TRBJ2-5

CDR3: CASSQWDKVYEQYF
DNA: TGTGCCAGCAGCCAATGGGACAAGGTCTACGAGCAGTACTTC
V: TRBV27
size: few
D: NA
J: TRBJ2-7

CDR3: CASTLTRTDAYNEQFF
DNA: TGTGCCAGCACCCTAACCCGGACCGATGCCTACAATGAGCAGTTCTTC
V: TRBV7-9
size: few
D: NA
J: TRBJ2-1

CDR3: CAISSTVEQYF
DNA: TGTGCCATCAGCTCGACAGTCGAGCAGTACTTC
V: TRBV10-3
size: few
D: NA
J: TRBJ2-7

CDR3: CASSLDGVSPGETQYF
DNA: TGTGCCAGCAGCTTAGACGGGGTCAGCCCCGGGGAGACCCAGTACTTC
V: TRBV7-6
size: few
D: NA
J: TRBJ2-5

CDR3: CSARAASTDTQYF
DNA: TGCAGTGCTAGGGCCGCCAGCACAGATACGCAGTATTTT
V: TRBV20-1
size: NA
D: NA
J: TRBJ2-3

CDR3: CATRSGGNQPQHF
DNA: TGTGCCACAAGGTCAGGGGGCAATCAGCCCCAGCATTTT
V: TRBV24-1
size: NA
D: NA
J: TRBJ1-5

CDR3: CSVDLAVGVEFF
DNA: TGCAGCGTTGATTTGGCAGTGGGGGTTGAGTTCTTC
V: TRBV29-1
size: NA
D: NA
J: TRBJ2-1

CDR3: CASSQGQGAGNTIYF
DNA: TGTGCCAGCAGTCAAGGACAGGGGGCTGGAAACACCATATATTTT
V: TRBV6-5
size: NA
D: TRBD1
J: TRBJ1-3

CDR3: CASSEGTSGQETQYF
DNA: TGTGCCAGCAGCGAGGGGACTAGCGGCCAAGAGACCCAGTACTTC
V: TRBV6-4
size: many
D: TRBD2
J: TRBJ2-5

CDR3: CASSSESKEQYF
DNA: TGCGCCAGCAGTTCGGAGTCTAAAGAGCAGTACTTC
V: TRBV5-1
size: NA
D: NA
J: TRBJ2-7

CDR3: CSVEEWGQGNEQFF
DNA: TGCAGCGTTGAAGAGTGGGGACAGGGCAATGAGCAGTTCTTC
V: TRBV29-1
size: few
D: TRBD1
J: TRBJ2-1

CDR3: CASSQESGGLNTEAFF
DNA: TGTGCCAGCAGCCAAGAGTCAGGGGGCTTGAACACTGAAGCTTTCTTT
V: TRBV4-2
size: few
D: TRBD1
J: TRBJ1-1

CDR3: CASSFSGGYNEQFF
DNA: TGTGCCAGCAGTTTCAGCGGAGGTTACAATGAGCAGTTCTTC
V: TRBV12-3/TRBV12-4
size: NA
D: NA
J: TRBJ2-1

CDR3: CAISEWFPELSQFHQPQHF
DNA: TGTGCCATCAGTGAGTGGTTCCCCGAATTGTCACAGTTCCATCAGCCCCAGCATTTT
V: TRBV10-3
size: few
D: NA
J: TRBJ1-5

CDR3: CASSFNWDKAYEQYF
DNA: TGTGCCAGCAGTTTCAATTGGGACAAAGCCTACGAGCAGTACTTC
V: TRBV27
size: few
D: NA
J: TRBJ2-7

CDR3: CASSEGDRGNSPLHF
DNA: TGTGCCAGCAGTGAAGGGGACAGGGGTAATTCACCCCTCCACTTT
V: TRBV6-1
size: NA
D: TRBD1
J: TRBJ1-6

CDR3: CASSVAPSYEQYF
DNA: TGTGCCAGCAGCGTAGCTCCCTCCTACGAGCAGTACTTC
V: TRBV9
size: few
D: NA
J: TRBJ2-7

CDR3: CASSFYLSTEAFF
DNA: TGCGCCAGCAGCTTTTATTTGTCCACTGAAGCTTTCTTT
V: TRBV5-1
size: few
D: NA
J: TRBJ1-1

CDR3: CASSYSRTDNQPQHF
DNA: TGTGCCAGCAGTTACTCGAGGACAGACAATCAGCCCCAGCATTTT
V: TRBV6-6
size: NA
D: NA
J: TRBJ1-5

CDR3: CASTPGIQPQHF
DNA: TGTGCCAGTACCCCAGGGATACAGCCCCAGCATTTT
V: TRBV19
size: NA
D: NA
J: TRBJ1-5

CDR3: CASKMVGGSNAYNEQFF
DNA: TGTGCCAGCAAGATGGTTGGCGGGAGTAACGCCTACAATGAGCAGTTCTTC
V: TRBV6-5
size: few
D: TRBD2
J: TRBJ2-1

CDR3: CASSQGGGQMNTEAFF
DNA: TGTGCCAGCAGCCAAGGTGGGGGACAGATGAACACTGAAGCTTTCTTT
V: TRBV4-2
size: few
D: TRBD1
J: TRBJ1-1

CDR3: CASSLMSGGETQYF
DNA: TGTGCCAGCAGTTTAATGTCGGGGGGAGAGACCCAGTACTTC
V: TRBV27
size: NA
D: TRBD2
J: TRBJ2-5

CDR3: CASSVRTENNEQFF
DNA: TGTGCCAGCAGCGTCCGGACAGAAAACAATGAGCAGTTCTTC
V: TRBV7-9
size: NA
D: NA
J: TRBJ2-1

CDR3: CASSVGGSGYNEQFF
DNA: TGTGCCAGCAGCGTAGGAGGGTCGGGCTACAATGAGCAGTTCTTC
V: TRBV9
size: NA
D: NA
J: TRBJ2-1

CDR3: CASSQTDSNQPQHF
DNA: TGTGCCAGCTCACAGACTGATAGCAATCAGCCCCAGCATTTT
V: TRBV18
size: NA
D: NA
J: TRBJ1-5

CDR3: CAWSAHRGLNEKLFF
DNA: TGTGCCTGGAGTGCGCACAGGGGATTGAATGAAAAACTGTTTTTT
V: TRBV30
size: few
D: TRBD1
J: TRBJ1-4

CDR3: CASSLDRTAWGEQYF
DNA: TGCGCCAGCAGCTTGGATCGGACGGCGTGGGGGGAGCAGTACTTC
V: TRBV5-1
size: few
D: NA
J: TRBJ2-7

CDR3: CASSQDKGTENSPLHF
DNA: TGTGCCAGCAGCCAAGATAAGGGGACGGAAAATTCACCCCTCCACTTT
V: TRBV3-1
size: NA
D: NA
J: TRBJ1-6

CDR3: CASSPEGEGSAYEQYF
DNA: TGTGCCAGCAGCCCCGAGGGGGAGGGATCGGCCTACGAGCAGTACTTC
V: TRBV7-9
size: few
D: NA
J: TRBJ2-7

CDR3: CASSEASNQPQHF
DNA: TGTGCCAGCAGTGAAGCGAGTAATCAGCCCCAGCATTTT
V: TRBV6-1
size: NA
D: NA
J: TRBJ1-5

CDR3: CASSLRGGGYTF
DNA: TGTGCCAGCAGCTTGAGGGGAGGTGGCTACACCTTC
V: TRBV5-6
size: many
D: NA
J: TRBJ1-2

CDR3: CASSEEHVAAPYF
DNA: TGTGCCAGCAGTGAAGAACATGTCGCGGCACCGTATTTT
V: TRBV2
size: few
D: NA
J: TRBJ2-3

CDR3: CASSRDSATDRSYEQYF
DNA: TGTGCCAGCAGCCGAGACTCGGCGACAGACCGCTCCTACGAGCAGTACTTC
V: TRBV6-5
size: NA
D: NA
J: TRBJ2-7